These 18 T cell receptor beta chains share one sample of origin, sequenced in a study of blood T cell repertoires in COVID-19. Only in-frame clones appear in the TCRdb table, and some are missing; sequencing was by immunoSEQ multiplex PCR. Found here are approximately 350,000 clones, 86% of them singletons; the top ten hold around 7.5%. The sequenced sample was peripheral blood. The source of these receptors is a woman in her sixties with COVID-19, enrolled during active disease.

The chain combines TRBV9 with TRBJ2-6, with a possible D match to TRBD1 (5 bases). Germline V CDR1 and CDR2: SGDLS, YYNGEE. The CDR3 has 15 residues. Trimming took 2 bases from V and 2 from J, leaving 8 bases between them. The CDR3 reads CASSVSGTGANVLTF. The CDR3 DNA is TGTGCCAGCAGCGTGTCAGGGACTGGGGCCAACGTCCTGACTTTC.

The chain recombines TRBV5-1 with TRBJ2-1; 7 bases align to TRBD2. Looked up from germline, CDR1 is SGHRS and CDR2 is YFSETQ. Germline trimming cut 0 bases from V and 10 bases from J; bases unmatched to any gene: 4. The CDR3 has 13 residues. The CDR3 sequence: CASSLALANEQFF. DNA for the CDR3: TGCGCCAGCAGCTTGGCACTAGCGAACGAGCAGTTCTTC.

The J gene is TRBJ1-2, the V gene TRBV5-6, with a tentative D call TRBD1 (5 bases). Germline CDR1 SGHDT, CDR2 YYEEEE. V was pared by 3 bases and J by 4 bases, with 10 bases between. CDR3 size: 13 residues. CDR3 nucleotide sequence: TGTGCCAGCAGCTCCGGGGGAGTCTATGGCTACACCTTC. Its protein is CASSSGGVYGYTF. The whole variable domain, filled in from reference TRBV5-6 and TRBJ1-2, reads DAGVTQSPTHLIKTRGQQVTLRCSPKSGHDTVSWYQQALGQGPQFIFQYYEEEERQRGNFPDRFSGHQFPNYSSELNVNALLLGDSALYLCASSSGGVYGYTFGSGTRLTVV.

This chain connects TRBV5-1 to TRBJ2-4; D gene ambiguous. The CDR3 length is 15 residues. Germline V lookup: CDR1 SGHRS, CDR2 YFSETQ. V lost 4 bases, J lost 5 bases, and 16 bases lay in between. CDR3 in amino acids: CASSPLSPAENIQYF. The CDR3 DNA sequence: TGCGCCAGCAGCCCCCTGAGCCCGGCGGAAAACATTCAGTACTTC.

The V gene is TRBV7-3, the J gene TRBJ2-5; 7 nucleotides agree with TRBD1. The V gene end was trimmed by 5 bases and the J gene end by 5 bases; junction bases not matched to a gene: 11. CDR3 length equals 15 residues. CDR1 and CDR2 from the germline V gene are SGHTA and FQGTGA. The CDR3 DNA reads TGTGCCAGCAGCCAGTCGACAGGGCCCCAGGAGACCCAGTACTTC. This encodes CASSQSTGPQETQYF.

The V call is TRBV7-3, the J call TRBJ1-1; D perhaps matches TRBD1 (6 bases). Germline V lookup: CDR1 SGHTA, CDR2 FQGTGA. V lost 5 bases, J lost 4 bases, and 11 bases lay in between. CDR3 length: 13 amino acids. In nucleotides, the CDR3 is TGTGCCAGCAGCAACAGGGTCGCCACTGAAGCTTTCTTT. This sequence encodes CASSNRVATEAFF.

CDR3 DNA: TGTGCCAGCAGCCGCGTGGGGACAGGGCCTTCCGAAGCTTTCTTT. It yields the protein CASSRVGTGPSEAFF. This sequence joins TRBV9 and TRBJ1-1, with 9 bases aligning to TRBD1. CDR1 and CDR2 (germline): SGDLS, YYNGEE. Trimming took 4 bases from V and 8 from J; bases not matched to a gene: 12. The CDR3 covers 15 residues.

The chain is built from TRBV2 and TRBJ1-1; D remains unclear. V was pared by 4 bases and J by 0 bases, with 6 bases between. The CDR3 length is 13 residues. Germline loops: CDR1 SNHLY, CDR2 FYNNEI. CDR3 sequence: CASSVQVNTEAFF. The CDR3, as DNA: TGTGCCAGCAGTGTCCAGGTGAACACTGAAGCTTTCTTT.

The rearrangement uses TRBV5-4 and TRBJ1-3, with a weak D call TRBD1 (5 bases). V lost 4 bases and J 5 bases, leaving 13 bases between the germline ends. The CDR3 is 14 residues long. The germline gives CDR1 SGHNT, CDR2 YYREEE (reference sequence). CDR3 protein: CASSRDKGRNTIYF. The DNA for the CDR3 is TGTGCCAGCAGCCGAGACAAGGGGAGAAACACCATATATTTT.

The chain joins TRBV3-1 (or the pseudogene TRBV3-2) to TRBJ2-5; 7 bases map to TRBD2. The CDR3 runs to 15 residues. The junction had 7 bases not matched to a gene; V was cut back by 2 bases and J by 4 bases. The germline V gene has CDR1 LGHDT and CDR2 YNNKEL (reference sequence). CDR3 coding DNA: TGTGCCAGCAGCCAAAACCCTAAGCGGGGAGAGACCCAGTACTTC. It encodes CASSQNPKRGETQYF.

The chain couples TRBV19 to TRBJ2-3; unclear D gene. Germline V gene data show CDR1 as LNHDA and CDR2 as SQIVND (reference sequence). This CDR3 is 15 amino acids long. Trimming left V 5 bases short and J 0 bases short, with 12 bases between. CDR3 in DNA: TGTGCCAGTAGTCCCCGCGGCCCAAGCACAGATACGCAGTATTTT. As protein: CASSPRGPSTDTQYF.

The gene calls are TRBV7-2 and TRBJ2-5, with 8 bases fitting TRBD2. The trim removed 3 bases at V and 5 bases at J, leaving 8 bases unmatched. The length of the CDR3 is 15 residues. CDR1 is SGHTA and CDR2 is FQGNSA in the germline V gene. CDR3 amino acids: CASSLGLGGVETQYF. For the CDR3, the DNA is TGTGCCAGCAGCTTGGGACTAGGAGGAGTCGAGACCCAGTACTTC.

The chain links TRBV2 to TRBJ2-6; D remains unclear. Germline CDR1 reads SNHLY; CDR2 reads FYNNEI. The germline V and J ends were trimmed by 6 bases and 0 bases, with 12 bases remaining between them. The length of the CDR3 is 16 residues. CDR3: CASRSELLSGANVLTF. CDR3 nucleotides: TGTGCCAGCAGAAGTGAACTCCTCTCTGGGGCCAACGTCCTGACTTTC.

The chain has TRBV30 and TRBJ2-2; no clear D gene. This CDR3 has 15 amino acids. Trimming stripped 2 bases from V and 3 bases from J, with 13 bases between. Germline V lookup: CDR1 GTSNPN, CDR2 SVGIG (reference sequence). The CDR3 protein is CAWSRVAADTGELFF. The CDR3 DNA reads TGTGCCTGGAGTAGAGTCGCGGCAGACACCGGGGAGCTGTTTTTT.

CDR3 sequence (DNA): TGTGCCAGTAGTATAGGGTTAGTGACTGAAGCTTTCTTT. This gives the protein CASSIGLVTEAFF. The rearrangement links TRBV19 to TRBJ1-1, with unresolved D. V was shortened by 1 base and J by 5 bases, with 8 bases between the two germline ends. Germline lookup yields CDR1 LNHDA and CDR2 SQIVND (reference sequence). The length of the CDR3 is 13 residues.

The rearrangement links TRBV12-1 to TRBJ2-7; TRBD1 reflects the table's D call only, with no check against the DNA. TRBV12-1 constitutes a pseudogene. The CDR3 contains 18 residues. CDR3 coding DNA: TGTGCCAGCAGCAACCACCAGAGTGACAGGGAATTATTCCACGAGCAGTACTTC. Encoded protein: CASSNHQSDRELFHEQYF.

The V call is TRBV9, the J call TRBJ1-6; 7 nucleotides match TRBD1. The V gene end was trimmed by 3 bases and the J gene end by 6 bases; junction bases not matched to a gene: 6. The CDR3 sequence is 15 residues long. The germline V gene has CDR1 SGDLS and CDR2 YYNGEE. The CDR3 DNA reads TGTGCCAGCAGCGCATGGACAGGAGCTAATTCACCCCTCCACTTT. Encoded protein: CASSAWTGANSPLHF.

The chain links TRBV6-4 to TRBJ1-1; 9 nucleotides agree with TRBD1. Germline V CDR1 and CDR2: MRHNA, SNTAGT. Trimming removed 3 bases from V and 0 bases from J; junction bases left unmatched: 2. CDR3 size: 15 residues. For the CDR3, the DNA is TGTGCCAGCAGTGATTGGACAGGGGTGAACACTGAAGCTTTCTTT. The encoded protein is CASSDWTGVNTEAFF.